The TCR beta chain described here comes from a study of T-cell reconstitution after alpha-beta-depleted transplantation in children. Germline CDR1 reads LGHDT; CDR2 reads YNNKEL (reference sequence). Trimming shortened V by 1 base and J by 7 bases, and 11 bases separated the two germline ends. The CDR3 consists of 14 residues. This clonotype was counted ten times or more. Researchers prepared the TCRbeta library using unique molecular identifiers, the study reports. TCRdb independently ran MiXCR on the PCR reads; one entry per CDR3 protein. The sample carries 210,000 or so distinct CDR3 sequences, around 9.5% recorded once.

This chain links TRBV3-1 with TRBJ2-1, with D unresolved. This TCR was recovered from a human donor who donated a stem cell graft to a child with acute lymphoblastic leukemia. The sequencing used PBMCs from the stem cell graft donor, collected from the stem cell graft. The CDR3 nucleotides read TGTGCCAGCAGCCAAGGTAGGGCCAGAAATGAGCAGTTCTTC. It codes for CASSQGRARNEQFF.